This passage covers 4 T cell receptor beta chains from one sample sequenced in a study of blood T cell repertoires in COVID-19. The table came from immunoSEQ multiplex PCR; TCRdb's copy has only in-frame clones and leaves some out. The data hold over 130,000 clones, with approximately 84% observed a single time. Material: peripheral blood. Receptors were obtained from a human donor in a cohort sampled during active COVID-19.

This rearrangement joins TRBV5-4 to TRBJ2-1; the D gene is possibly TRBD2 (6 bases). Germline V CDR1 and CDR2: SGHNT, YYREEE (reference sequence). V was cut by 4 bases and J by 0 bases, with 20 bases left in between. This CDR3 has 18 amino acids. CDR3 in amino acids: CASSAGNSGRSSYNEQFF. CDR3 DNA sequence: TGTGCCAGCAGCGCCGGTAATTCAGGGAGGAGCTCCTACAATGAGCAGTTCTTC.

The chain has TRBV5-8 and TRBJ2-1, with no clear D. CDR3 length equals 15 residues. V was shortened by 0 bases and J by 2 bases, with 9 bases between the two germline ends. Germline-derived CDR1 and CDR2 are SGHTS and YDEGEE. The CDR3 nucleotides are TGTGCCAGCAGCTTGGAACTAACCCCCTACAATGAGCAGTTCTTC. Encoded protein: CASSLELTPYNEQFF.

The genes are TRBV6-5 and TRBJ1-1, with D uncertain. Trimming took off 8 bases at V and 4 bases at J, with 14 bases between the two ends. The length of the CDR3 is 13 residues. Germline V gene sequence: CDR1 MNHEY, CDR2 SVGAGI. The CDR3 reads CASLRGGITEAFF. The CDR3 coding sequence is TGTGCCAGCCTTCGTGGAGGGATCACTGAAGCTTTCTTT.

This clone was observed a single time. CDR3: CASSQGIGGGGLNYGYTF. The DNA of the CDR3 is TGTGCCAGCAGCCAAGGAATCGGCGGTGGAGGATTAAACTATGGCTACACCTTC. The chain uses TRBV4-2 and TRBJ1-2; D is undetermined. In germline, CDR1 is LGHNA, CDR2 YNFKEQ. Trimming took off 1 base at V and 2 bases at J, with 20 bases between the two ends. The CDR3 has 18 residues.